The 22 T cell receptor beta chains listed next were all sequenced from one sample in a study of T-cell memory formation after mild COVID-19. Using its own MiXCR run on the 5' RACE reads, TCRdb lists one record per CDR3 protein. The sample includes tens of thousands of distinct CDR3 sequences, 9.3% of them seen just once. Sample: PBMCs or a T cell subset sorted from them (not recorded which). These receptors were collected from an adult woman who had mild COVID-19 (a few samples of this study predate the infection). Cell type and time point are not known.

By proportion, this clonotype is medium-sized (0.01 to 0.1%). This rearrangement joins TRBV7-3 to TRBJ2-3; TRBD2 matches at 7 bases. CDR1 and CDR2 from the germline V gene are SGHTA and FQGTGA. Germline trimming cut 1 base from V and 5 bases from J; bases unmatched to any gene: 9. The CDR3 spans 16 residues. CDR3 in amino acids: CASSLSGGFGGDTQYF. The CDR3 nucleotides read TGTGCCAGCAGCTTAAGCGGGGGATTCGGGGGAGATACGCAGTATTTT.

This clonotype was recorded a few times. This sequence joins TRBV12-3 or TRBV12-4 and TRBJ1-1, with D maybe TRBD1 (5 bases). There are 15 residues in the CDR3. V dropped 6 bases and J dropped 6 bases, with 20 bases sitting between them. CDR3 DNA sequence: TGTGCCAGCAGGTATGGGGCAGACCCGTCCCCTGAAGCTTTCTTT. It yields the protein CASRYGADPSPEAFF.

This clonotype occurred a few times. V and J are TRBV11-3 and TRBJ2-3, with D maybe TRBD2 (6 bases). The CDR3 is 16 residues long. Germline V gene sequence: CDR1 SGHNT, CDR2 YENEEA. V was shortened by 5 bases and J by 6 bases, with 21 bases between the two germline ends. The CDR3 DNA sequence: TGTGCCAGCAGCCCCCCGACACGGGAGATGAGGGATACGCAGTATTTT. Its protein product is CASSPPTREMRDTQYF.

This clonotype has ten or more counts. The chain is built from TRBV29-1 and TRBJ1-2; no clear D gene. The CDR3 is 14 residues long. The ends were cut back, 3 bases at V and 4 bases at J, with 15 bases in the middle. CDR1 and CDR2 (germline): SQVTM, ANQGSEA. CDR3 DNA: TGCAGCGTTGATAGGTCCGGGCAGTCCTATGGCTACACCTTC. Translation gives CSVDRSGQSYGYTF.

CDR3: CASSLIGADVQPQHF. The CDR3 nucleotides read TGTGCCAGCAGCTTGATCGGAGCTGACGTTCAGCCCCAGCATTTT. The chain recombines TRBV11-2 with TRBJ1-5; D remains unclear. CDR3 length: 15 amino acids. V gave up 3 bases and J gave up 6 bases, with 15 bases separating them. Germline loops: CDR1 SGHAT, CDR2 FQNNGV.

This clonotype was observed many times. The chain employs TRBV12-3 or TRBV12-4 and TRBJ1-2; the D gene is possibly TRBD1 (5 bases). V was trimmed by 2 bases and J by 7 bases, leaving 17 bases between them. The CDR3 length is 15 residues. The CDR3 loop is CASSLSNEGIGGYTF. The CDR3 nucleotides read TGTGCCAGCAGTTTATCTAATGAGGGGATAGGTGGCTACACCTTC.

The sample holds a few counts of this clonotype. The CDR3 bases are TGTGCCAGCAGCTTGATGGGACAGGGCTACGAGCAGTACTTC. Encoded protein: CASSLMGQGYEQYF. This chain links TRBV5-4 with TRBJ2-7; 9 bases are a match to TRBD1. CDR1 SGHNT and CDR2 YYREEE come from the germline V gene (reference sequence). This CDR3 is built from 14 residues. V shed 1 base, J shed 3 bases, and the junction held 2 bases outside the gene matches.

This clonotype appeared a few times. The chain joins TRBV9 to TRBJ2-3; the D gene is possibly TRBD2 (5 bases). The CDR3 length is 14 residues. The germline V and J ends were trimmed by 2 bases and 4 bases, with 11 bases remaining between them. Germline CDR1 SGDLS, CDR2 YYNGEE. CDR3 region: CASSVSGFADTQYF. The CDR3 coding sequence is TGTGCCAGCAGCGTGTCGGGGTTCGCAGATACGCAGTATTTT.

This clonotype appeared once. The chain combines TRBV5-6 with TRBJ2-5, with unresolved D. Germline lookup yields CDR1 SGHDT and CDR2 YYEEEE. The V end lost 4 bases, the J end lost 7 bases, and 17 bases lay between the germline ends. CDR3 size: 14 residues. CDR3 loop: CASSLRTGRRTQYF. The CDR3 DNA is TGTGCCAGCAGCCTAAGGACCGGCCGAAGGACCCAGTACTTC.

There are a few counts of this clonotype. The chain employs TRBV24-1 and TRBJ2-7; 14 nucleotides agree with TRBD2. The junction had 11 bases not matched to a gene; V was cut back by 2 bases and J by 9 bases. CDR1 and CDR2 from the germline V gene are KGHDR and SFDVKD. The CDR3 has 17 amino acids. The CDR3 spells CATSDSRRGLAGEGQYF. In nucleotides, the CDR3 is TGTGCCACCAGTGATTCACGCCGGGGACTAGCGGGAGAAGGGCAGTACTTC.

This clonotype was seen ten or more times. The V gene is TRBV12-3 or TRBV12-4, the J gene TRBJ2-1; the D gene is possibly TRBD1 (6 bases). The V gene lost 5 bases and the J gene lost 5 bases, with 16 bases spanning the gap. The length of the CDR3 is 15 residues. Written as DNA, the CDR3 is TGTGCCAGCAGTCCACAGGGAAAGTTCGACAATGAGCAGTTCTTC. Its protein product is CASSPQGKFDNEQFF.

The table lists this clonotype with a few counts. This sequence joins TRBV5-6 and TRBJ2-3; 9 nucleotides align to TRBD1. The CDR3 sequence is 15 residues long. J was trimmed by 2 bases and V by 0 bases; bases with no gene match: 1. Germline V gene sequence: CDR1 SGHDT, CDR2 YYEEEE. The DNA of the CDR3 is TGTGCCAGCAGCTTGGGGACAGGGGTCACAGATACGCAGTATTTT. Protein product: CASSLGTGVTDTQYF.

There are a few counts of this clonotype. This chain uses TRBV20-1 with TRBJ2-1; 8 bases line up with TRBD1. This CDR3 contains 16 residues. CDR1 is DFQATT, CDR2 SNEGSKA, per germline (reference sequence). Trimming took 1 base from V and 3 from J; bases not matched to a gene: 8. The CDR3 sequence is CSARAQQGGDYNEQFF. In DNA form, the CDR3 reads TGCAGTGCTAGAGCCCAACAGGGGGGTGACTACAATGAGCAGTTCTTC.

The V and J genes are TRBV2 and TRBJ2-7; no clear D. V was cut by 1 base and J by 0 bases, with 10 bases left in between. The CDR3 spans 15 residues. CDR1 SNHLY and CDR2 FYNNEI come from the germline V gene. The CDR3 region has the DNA TGTGCCAGCAGTGAAGGGGGTAGCTACTCCTACGAGCAGTACTTC. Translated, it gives CASSEGGSYSYEQYF.

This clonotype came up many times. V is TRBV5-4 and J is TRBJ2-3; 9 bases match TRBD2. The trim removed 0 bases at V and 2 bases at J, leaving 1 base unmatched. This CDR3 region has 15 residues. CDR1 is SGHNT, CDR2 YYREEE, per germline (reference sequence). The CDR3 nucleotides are TGTGCCAGCAGCTTGGGCGGGGGGGCCACAGATACGCAGTATTTT. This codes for CASSLGGGATDTQYF.

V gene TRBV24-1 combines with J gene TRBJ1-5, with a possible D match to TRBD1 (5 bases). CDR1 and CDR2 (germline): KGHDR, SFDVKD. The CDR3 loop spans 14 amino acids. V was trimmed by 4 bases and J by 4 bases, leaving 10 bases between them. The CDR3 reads CATSDRGLNQPQHF. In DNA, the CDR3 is TGTGCCACCAGTGACCGGGGCTTAAATCAGCCCCAGCATTTT.

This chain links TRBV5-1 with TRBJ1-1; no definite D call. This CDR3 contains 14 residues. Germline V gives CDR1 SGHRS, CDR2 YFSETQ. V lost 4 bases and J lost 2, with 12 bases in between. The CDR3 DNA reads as TGCGCCAGCAGCGGGATGACTGCTAACACTGAAGCTTTCTTT. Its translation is CASSGMTANTEAFF.

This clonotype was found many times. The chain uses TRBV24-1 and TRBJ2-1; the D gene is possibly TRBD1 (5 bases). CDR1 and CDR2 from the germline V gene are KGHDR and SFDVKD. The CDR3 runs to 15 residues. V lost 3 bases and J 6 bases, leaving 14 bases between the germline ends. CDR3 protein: CATSDTRPGPNEQFF. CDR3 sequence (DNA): TGTGCCACCAGTGATACACGACCAGGGCCCAATGAGCAGTTCTTC.

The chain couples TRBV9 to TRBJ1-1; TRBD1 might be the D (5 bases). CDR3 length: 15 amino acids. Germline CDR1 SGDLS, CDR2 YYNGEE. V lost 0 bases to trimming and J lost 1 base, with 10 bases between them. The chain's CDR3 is CASSVGGTPNTEAFF. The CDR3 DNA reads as TGTGCCAGCAGCGTAGGGGGCACCCCGAACACTGAAGCTTTCTTT.

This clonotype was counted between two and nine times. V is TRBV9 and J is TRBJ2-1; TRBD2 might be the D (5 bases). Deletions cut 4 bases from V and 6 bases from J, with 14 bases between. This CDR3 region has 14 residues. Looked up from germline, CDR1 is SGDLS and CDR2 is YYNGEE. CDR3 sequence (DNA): TGTGCCAGCAGCTCAATAGGAGGCGTCAATGAGCAGTTCTTC. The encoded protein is CASSSIGGVNEQFF.

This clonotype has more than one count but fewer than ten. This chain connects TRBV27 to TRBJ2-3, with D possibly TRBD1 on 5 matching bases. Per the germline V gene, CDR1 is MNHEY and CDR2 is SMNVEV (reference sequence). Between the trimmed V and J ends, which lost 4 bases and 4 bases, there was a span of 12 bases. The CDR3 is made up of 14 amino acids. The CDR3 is CASSSNGQPDTQYF. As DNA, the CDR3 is TGTGCCAGCAGTTCCAACGGACAACCAGATACGCAGTATTTT.

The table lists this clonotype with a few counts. The CDR3 loop reads CSAQNTGQETQYF. Here the CDR3 DNA reads TGCAGTGCTCAAAACACCGGCCAAGAGACCCAGTACTTC. This chain joins TRBV20-1 and TRBJ2-5, with D unclear. The CDR3 length is 13 residues. Germline V gene sequence: CDR1 DFQATT, CDR2 SNEGSKA (reference sequence). The V end was cut by 5 bases, the J end by 1 base, with 11 bases between.